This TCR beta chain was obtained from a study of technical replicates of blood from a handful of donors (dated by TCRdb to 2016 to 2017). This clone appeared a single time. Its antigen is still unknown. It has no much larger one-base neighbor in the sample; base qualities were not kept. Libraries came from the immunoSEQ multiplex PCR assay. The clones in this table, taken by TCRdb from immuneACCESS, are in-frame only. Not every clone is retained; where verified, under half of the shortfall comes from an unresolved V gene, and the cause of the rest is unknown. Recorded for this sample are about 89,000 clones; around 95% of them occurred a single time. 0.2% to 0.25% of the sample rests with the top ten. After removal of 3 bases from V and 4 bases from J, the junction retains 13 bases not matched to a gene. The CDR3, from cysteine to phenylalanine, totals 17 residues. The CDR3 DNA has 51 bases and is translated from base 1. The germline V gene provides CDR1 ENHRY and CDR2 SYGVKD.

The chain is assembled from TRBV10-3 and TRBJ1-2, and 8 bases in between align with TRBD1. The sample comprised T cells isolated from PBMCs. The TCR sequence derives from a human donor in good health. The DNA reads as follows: TGTGCCATCAGTGACCAAGGACAGGGCGGGGGACCCTATGGCTACACCTTC. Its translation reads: CAISDQGQGGGPYGYTF.